Each of the 10 T cell receptor beta chains below was sequenced from the same sample in a study of shared clonotypes between healthy human individuals. CD45RO-negative, CCR7-positively selected cells formed the naive CD8 fraction, excluding terminally differentiated effector memory CD45RA+ cells. Some clones are missing from TCRdb's copy, which holds only in-frame ones; the method was immunoSEQ multiplex PCR. The sample records around 2,000,000 clones, roughly 95% being singletons. Source material: naive CD8+ T cells sorted from blood. The receptor source for this set is a man aged 18 to 30 in good health.

Turning to this clone: The sample has other DNA sequences that encode this CDR3 too. This sequence joins TRBV5-6 and TRBJ2-5, with D possibly matching TRBD1 (5 bases). V was pared by 0 bases and J by 2 bases, with 8 bases between. This CDR3 region has 14 residues. The V gene's germline CDR1 is SGHDT and CDR2 YYEEEE. The CDR3 bases are TGTGCCAGCAGCTTGGTGGGGCTACAAGAGACCCAGTACTTC. Encoded protein: CASSLVGLQETQYF.

The chain couples TRBV25-1 to TRBJ2-5; D gene ambiguous. CDR1 and CDR2 from the germline V gene are MGHDK and SYGVNS. There are 12 residues in the CDR3. Trimming pared 1 base from V and 5 bases from J, leaving 5 bases between. CDR3 DNA sequence: TGTGCCAGCAGTGAATGTGAGGAGACCCAGTACTTC. It specifies CASSECEETQYF.

The rearrangement links TRBV13 to TRBJ1-6; no definite D call. The germline V gene has CDR1 PRHDT and CDR2 FYEKMQ (reference sequence). V lost 0 bases and J 9 bases, leaving 9 bases between the germline ends. CDR3 length equals 14 residues. CDR3 coding DNA: TGTGCCAGCAGCTTAGGTCTGTCTGGTTCACCCCTCCACTTT. This translates into CASSLGLSGSPLHF.

The rearrangement uses TRBV27 and TRBJ2-3; 9 bases agree with TRBD2. This CDR3 contains 16 residues. Germline lookup yields CDR1 MNHEY and CDR2 SMNVEV (reference sequence). J gave up 0 bases and V 5 bases, and 6 bases lay outside the gene matches. CDR3 nucleotides: TGTGCCAGCAGTCCGTTCAGCGGGGGGAGCACAGATACGCAGTATTTT. Protein: CASSPFSGGSTDTQYF.

V is TRBV28 and J is TRBJ2-2; unclear D gene. The CDR3 has 14 residues. Germline loops: CDR1 MDHEN, CDR2 SYDVKM. V was pared by 3 bases and J by 0 bases, with 5 bases between. The CDR3 coding sequence is TGTGCCAGCAGTTTGACGGCGAACACCGGGGAGCTGTTTTTT. Protein sequence: CASSLTANTGELFF.

The chain couples TRBV6-5 to TRBJ1-2; TRBD1 is a possible D gene (5 bases). Deletions cut 1 base from V and 12 bases from J, with 12 bases between. The CDR3 has 12 amino acids. Germline V gene sequence: CDR1 MNHEY, CDR2 SVGAGI. In DNA form, the CDR3 reads TGTGCCAGCAGTTACTTGGGGGACGCCCACACCTTC. Translation: CASSYLGDAHTF.

The genes are TRBV4-3 and TRBJ2-5; possibly TRBD2 for D (6 bases). The CDR3 runs to 15 residues. V was trimmed by 0 bases and J by 2 bases, leaving 10 bases between them. The germline V gene has CDR1 LGHNA and CDR2 YSLEER. The CDR3 region is CASSQEGGSQETQYF. For the CDR3, the DNA is TGCGCCAGCAGCCAAGAGGGAGGTTCACAAGAGACCCAGTACTTC.

The rearrangement links TRBV7-8 to TRBJ2-5; D may be TRBD1 or TRBD2 (5 bases each). This CDR3 comprises 13 residues. V was pared by 3 bases and J by 10 bases, with 15 bases between. In germline, CDR1 is SGHVS, CDR2 FQNEAQ. The CDR3 reads CASSFWGSEDQYF. CDR3 nucleotides: TGTGCCAGCAGCTTCTGGGGGTCGGAGGACCAGTACTTC.

In its sample, this clone was seen once. Other nucleotide sequences from this sample produce the same CDR3. This chain connects TRBV28 to TRBJ2-7, with D possibly being TRBD1 (7 bases). Germline loops: CDR1 MDHEN, CDR2 SYDVKM. Trimming left V 2 bases short and J 1 base short, with 9 bases between. This CDR3 has 14 amino acids. This CDR3 is CASSLPGGSYEQYF. The CDR3 nucleotides are TGTGCCAGCAGTTTACCAGGGGGGTCCTACGAGCAGTACTTC.

This chain joins TRBV14 and TRBJ1-2; D not certain. Deletions cut 0 bases from V and 5 bases from J, with 13 bases between. Germline V gives CDR1 SGHDN, CDR2 FVKESK. The CDR3 spans 15 residues. The DNA for the CDR3 is TGTGCCAGCAGCCAAGATGTCCTTTCCGGTTATGGCTACACCTTC. It translates to CASSQDVLSGYGYTF.